The 8 T cell receptor beta chains reported below all come from one sample, sequenced in a study of tumor-infiltrating lymphocytes in primary liver carcinoma. Using a constant-region primer together with ProtoScript II reverse transcriptase, TCR beta cDNA was made from roughly 540 ng of total RNA. ARM-PCR, slightly modified, supplied the TCR beta libraries through three nested multiplex PCR rounds. With TRBV1-TRBV30 forward primers and a C-beta reverse primer, the first two PCR rounds were run for about 10 cycles each. TCRdb called the multiplex PCR reads again in MiXCR, with one record for every CDR3 protein. Of approximately 320,000 distinct CDR3 sequences in the sample, 58% were seen once. It was unsorted whole blood that yielded blood RNA, and germline DNA was also extracted. Material: peripheral blood. These TCRs come from a woman in her 30s with primary liver carcinoma and hepatitis B virus infection.

With respect to this clonotype: One end of the junction fails to match germline, which may point to a read error. The gene calls are TRBV18 and TRBJ2-6; D may be TRBD2 (5 bases). The CDR3 is 20 amino acids. The V gene's germline CDR1 is KGHSH and CDR2 LQKENI. In DNA, the CDR3 is TGTGGCAGCTCACCAAGGGCGGGTGGGCTCGCCCACTCTGGGGCCAACGTCCTGACTTTC. Protein: CGSSPRAGGLAHSGANVLTF.

The genes are TRBV28 and TRBJ1-2, with D possibly being TRBD1 (5 bases). The germline V and J ends were trimmed by 4 bases and 8 bases, with 11 bases remaining between them. CDR1 MDHEN and CDR2 SYDVKM come from the germline V gene. The length of the CDR3 is 12 residues. CDR3 sequence: CASSWGTIGYTF. As DNA, the CDR3 is TGTGCCAGCAGTTGGGGGACTATCGGCTACACCTTC.

This clonotype was seen a few times. The genes are TRBV12-3 or TRBV12-4 and TRBJ2-6, with D possibly TRBD2 on 5 matching bases. CDR3 length equals 15 residues. V lost 6 bases and J lost 7, with 16 bases in between. The CDR3 bases are TGTGCCAGCAGCTTGTCCGCGGGTTCTGCCAACGTCCTGACTTTC. It codes for CASSLSAGSANVLTF.

The genes are TRBV2 and TRBJ2-7, with D hard to call. Germline V gene lookup returns CDR1 SNHLY and CDR2 FYNNEI. Trimming shortened V by 8 bases and J by 4 bases, and 12 bases separated the two germline ends. CDR3 length equals 12 residues. CDR3 residues: CASGTTGYEQYF. The CDR3 bases are TGTGCCAGCGGCACTACTGGTTACGAGCAGTACTTC.

The J gene is TRBJ2-3, the V gene TRBV5-1, with a weak D call TRBD1 (6 bases). V was trimmed by 0 bases and J by 0 bases, leaving 14 bases between them. The CDR3 has 17 amino acids. Germline assignment: CDR1 SGHRS and CDR2 YFSETQ. This CDR3 reads CASSLAGQRTSTDTQYF. The DNA of the CDR3 is TGCGCCAGCAGCTTGGCCGGACAGAGAACTAGCACAGATACGCAGTATTTT.

A remark on this clonotype: At one end the junction does not follow the germline gene, possibly because of a read error. This chain joins TRBV12-3 or TRBV12-4 and TRBJ2-3; 10 positions match TRBD1. The CDR3 is 14 amino acids. CDR3 sequence: CASSRTGGTGTQYF. The CDR3, as DNA: TGTGCCAGCAGTAGGACAGGGGGAACAGGTACGCAGTATTTT.

On this clonotype: The conserved closing phenylalanine or tryptophan is absent in this CDR3, likely reflecting a read error. The rearrangement joins TRBV13 to TRBJ2-7; 7 bases line up with TRBD1. V was clipped by 0 bases and J by 3 bases; unmatched bases: 5. Germline CDR1 PRHDT, CDR2 FYEKMQ (reference sequence). The CDR3 has 15 amino acids. The CDR3, as DNA: TGTGCCAGCAGCTTAGGAGACAGGGACATCTACGAGCAGTACTGC. As protein: CASSLGDRDIYEQYC.

The chain links TRBV12-3 or TRBV12-4 to TRBJ2-1; D is uncertain. This CDR3 region has 15 residues. V shed 3 bases and J shed 3 bases, with 12 bases lying between them. CDR3 coding DNA: TGTGCCAGCAGTTTGGGGTCGCCCGTCTACAATGAGCAGTTCTTC. Its translation: CASSLGSPVYNEQFF.